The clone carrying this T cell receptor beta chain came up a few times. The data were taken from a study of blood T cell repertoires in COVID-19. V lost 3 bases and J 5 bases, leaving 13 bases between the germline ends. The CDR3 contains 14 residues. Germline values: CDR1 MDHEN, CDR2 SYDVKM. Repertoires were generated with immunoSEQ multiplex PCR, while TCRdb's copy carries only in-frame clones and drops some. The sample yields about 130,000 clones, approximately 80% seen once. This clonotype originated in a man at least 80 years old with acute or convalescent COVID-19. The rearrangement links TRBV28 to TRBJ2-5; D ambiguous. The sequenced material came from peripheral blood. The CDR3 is CASSFRTGRETQYF. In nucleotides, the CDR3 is TGTGCCAGCAGTTTCAGAACGGGTCGGGAGACCCAGTACTTC.